Presented here are 5 T cell receptor beta chains from one specimen sequenced in a study of human T cells and chemical hapten exposure. Unfractionated whole blood yielded total RNA. The study's library attached unique molecular identifiers to single cDNA molecules. From the reads, TCRdb called clonotypes with MiXCR, one entry per CDR3 protein. The sample shows more than 100,000 distinct CDR3 sequences, less than 10% of them seen only once. What was sequenced was whole blood. These receptors were collected from a human donor in good health. Some clones in this sample may be carry-over from other donors' samples.

This clonotype was seen at least ten times. The V and J genes are TRBV12-3 or TRBV12-4 and TRBJ1-5, with D hard to call. The CDR3 is made up of 15 amino acids. The ends were cut back, 5 bases at V and 5 bases at J, with 16 bases in the middle. The CDR3 loop is CASSQSSFGDQPQHF. CDR3 nucleotide sequence: TGTGCCAGCAGTCAAAGTTCCTTCGGGGATCAGCCCCAGCATTTT.

This clonotype showed up many times. V is TRBV4-3 and J is TRBJ1-5; tentatively, D is TRBD1 (5 bases). Per germline, CDR1 LGHNA and CDR2 YSLEER. The CDR3 is 19 residues long. Trimming took 3 bases from V and 0 from J, leaving 21 bases between them. This chain's CDR3 is CASSQSWGGETYSNQPQHF. CDR3 coding DNA: TGCGCCAGCAGCCAGAGTTGGGGGGGGGAGACTTATAGCAATCAGCCCCAGCATTTT.

Only a few counts were recorded for this clonotype. CDR3 sequence: CSVQLRTGRTGELFF. The CDR3 DNA sequence: TGCAGCGTTCAACTACGGACAGGTCGCACCGGGGAGCTGTTTTTT. The V gene is TRBV29-1, the J gene TRBJ2-2; 7 bases are shared with TRBD1. Germline CDR1 SQVTM, CDR2 ANQGSEA. There are 15 residues in the CDR3. The V and J ends lost 5 bases and 4 bases, in that order; junction bases with no gene match: 10.

This clonotype was detected ten times or more. The V call is TRBV7-2, the J call TRBJ2-3; D gene uncertain. Germline V gene data show CDR1 as SGHTA and CDR2 as FQGNSA. V lost 0 bases to trimming and J lost 5 bases, with 6 bases between them. The CDR3 totals 13 residues. The CDR3 sequence: CASSLALGDTQYF. CDR3 in DNA: TGTGCCAGCAGCTTAGCGCTCGGAGATACGCAGTATTTT.

This clonotype was seen a few times. J is TRBJ2-1 and V is TRBV20-1; 12 bases line up with TRBD2. The trim removed 2 bases at V and 2 bases at J, leaving 16 bases unmatched. The CDR3 is 20 amino acids. In germline, CDR1 is DFQATT, CDR2 SNEGSKA (reference sequence). The CDR3 loop reads CSARRGASGRVAEPYNEQFF. The CDR3 bases are TGCAGTGCTAGAAGGGGGGCTAGCGGGAGGGTTGCGGAACCCTACAATGAGCAGTTCTTC.